A single sample gave rise to the 8 T cell receptor beta chains below, sequenced in a study of OX40 agonist ivuxolimab in advanced cancers. The method was immunoSEQ multiplex PCR; TCRdb's version includes in-frame clones alone and lacks a portion of them. The sample has 70,000 to 75,000 clones, almost 90% seen once; the top ten hold around 2.7%. The material sequenced was CD4+ or CD8+ T cells sorted from blood, taken in a trial of the OX40 agonist ivuxolimab. These receptors all come from an adult with an advanced solid tumor such as melanoma, head and neck, liver or kidney cancer.

V and J are TRBV6-1 and TRBJ1-2; D may be TRBD1 (6 bases). In germline, CDR1 is MNHNS, CDR2 SASEGT. The CDR3 sequence is 15 residues long. Trimming cost V 7 bases and J 4 bases, with 19 bases left between them. For the CDR3, the DNA is TGTGCCAGCACCGAAGGGGGGGCAGGCGGCTATGGCTACACCTTC. This codes for CASTEGGAGGYGYTF.

The J gene is TRBJ1-1, the V gene TRBV6-5; D not certain. Germline-derived CDR1 and CDR2 are MNHEY and SVGAGI. V was pared by 2 bases and J by 4 bases, with 11 bases between. There are 14 residues in the CDR3. For the CDR3, the DNA is TGTGCCAGCAGTTACCGGAGGGCCAGCACTGAAGCTTTCTTT. This encodes CASSYRRASTEAFF.

The V and J genes are TRBV7-9 and TRBJ2-7; D not resolved. This CDR3 has 12 residues. Germline CDR1 is SEHNR and CDR2 is FQNEAQ (reference sequence). V lost 1 base and J lost 5, with 6 bases in between. The chain's CDR3 is CASSLDLHEQYF. The CDR3 bases are TGTGCCAGCAGCTTAGATCTCCACGAGCAGTACTTC.

This chain uses TRBV11-2 with TRBJ2-5, with 7 bases that match TRBD1. With the DNA end fitting TRBJ2-7 better, the J assignment may be wrong. Germline V lookup: CDR1 SGHAT, CDR2 FQNNGV. The length of the CDR3 is 14 residues. The CDR3 nucleotides read TGTGCCAGCAGCCCCCTGACAGGGTCTGACGAGCAGTACTTC. It encodes CASSPLTGSDEQYF.

The CDR3 nucleotides are TGTGCCAGCGGGACTAGCGGGACCAGAGGGACCCAGTACTTC. It translates to CASGTSGTRGTQYF. This chain uses TRBV2 with TRBJ2-5; 13 nucleotides agree with TRBD2. Germline CDR1 reads SNHLY; CDR2 reads FYNNEI. Germline trimming cut 8 bases from V and 7 bases from J; bases unmatched to any gene: 7. This CDR3 comprises 14 residues. Looking up the rest from reference TRBV2 and TRBJ2-5 gives the full variable domain: EPEVTQTPSHQVTQMGQEVILRCVPISNHLYFYWYRQILGQKVEFLVSFYNNEISEKSEIFDDQFSVERPDGSNFTLKIRSTKLEDSAMYFCASGTSGTRGTQYFGPGTRLLVL.

The V and J genes are TRBV5-1 and TRBJ2-7; D remains unclear. The CDR3 length is 12 residues. Germline values: CDR1 SGHRS, CDR2 YFSETQ. The V end lost 0 bases, the J end lost 4 bases, and 5 bases lay between the germline ends. The CDR3 spells CASSLVRYEQYF. The CDR3 DNA reads TGCGCCAGCAGCTTGGTGAGATACGAGCAGTACTTC.

The gene calls are TRBV19 and TRBJ1-1, with D perhaps TRBD1 (6 bases). Germline V gene data show CDR1 as LNHDA and CDR2 as SQIVND (reference sequence). The CDR3 loop spans 15 amino acids. Trimming took 5 bases from V and 0 from J, leaving 13 bases between them. This CDR3 reads CASSPIDRLNTEAFF. As DNA, the CDR3 is TGTGCCAGTAGTCCCATAGACAGGTTGAACACTGAAGCTTTCTTT.

The rearrangement links TRBV5-4 to TRBJ2-1, with TRBD2 matching 8 bases. Unmatched junction bases numbered 3, after V lost 3 bases and J lost 7 bases. The germline V gene has CDR1 SGHNT and CDR2 YYREEE (reference sequence). CDR3 length: 13 residues. The CDR3 nucleotides are TGTGCCAGCAGCTCGACTAGCGTTAATGAGCAGTTCTTC. It encodes CASSSTSVNEQFF.